The 9 T cell receptor beta chains given below trace back to one sample, sequenced in a study of blood T cell repertoires in COVID-19. Assay used: immunoSEQ multiplex PCR; TCRdb lists only in-frame clones, some missing. The sample holds under 350,000 clones, roughly 91% seen once. The sequencing input was PBMCs or T cells enriched from blood (not recorded which). These receptors came from an older woman who had recovered from COVID-19.

The rearrangement uses TRBV28 and TRBJ2-5, with 11 bases fitting TRBD1. V gave up 4 bases and J gave up 4 bases; unmatched junction bases: 2. The V gene's germline CDR1 is MDHEN and CDR2 SYDVKM. This CDR3 spans 14 amino acids. The CDR3 coding sequence is TGTGCCAGCAGTTCGGGACAGGGGGTAGAGACCCAGTACTTC. Its translation: CASSSGQGVETQYF.

The CDR3 nucleotides are TGTGCCAGCAGCTTAGAACCCCCTAGCGGCCCCACCGGGGAGCTGTTTTTT. This translates into CASSLEPPSGPTGELFF. J is TRBJ2-2 and V is TRBV7-2, with TRBD2 matching over 7 bases. The V gene's germline CDR1 is SGHTA and CDR2 FQGNSA. The V segment lost 1 base and the J segment 4 bases; nucleotides outside the gene matches: 9. The length of the CDR3 is 17 residues.

The count of this clone is one. V usage is TRBV11-2 and J usage is TRBJ1-2; tentatively, D is TRBD1 (6 bases). The CDR3 sequence is 13 residues long. V dropped 6 bases and J dropped 6 bases, with 14 bases sitting between them. The V gene's germline CDR1 is SGHAT and CDR2 FQNNGV. The CDR3 loop is CASRAGDFDGYTF. In DNA, the CDR3 is TGTGCCAGCAGGGCAGGGGATTTCGATGGCTACACCTTC.

V usage is TRBV10-1 and J usage is TRBJ2-5, with a weak D call TRBD2 (5 bases). Germline V gives CDR1 WNHNN, CDR2 SYGVQD (reference sequence). V was trimmed by 5 bases and J by 5 bases, leaving 18 bases between them. This CDR3 has 15 residues. CDR3 sequence reads: CASSSETPGGETQYF. The CDR3 bases are TGCGCCAGCAGTTCGGAGACCCCGGGCGGGGAGACCCAGTACTTC.

The chain couples TRBV3-1 (or the pseudogene TRBV3-2) to TRBJ1-2; TRBD1 matches at 8 bases. The CDR3 totals 15 residues. The V gene end was trimmed by 0 bases and the J gene end by 2 bases; junction bases not matched to a gene: 2. The germline CDR1 and CDR2 sequences are LGHDT and YNNKEL (reference sequence). The CDR3 DNA is TGTGCCAGCAGCCAAGACCAGGGGGCAAACTATGGCTACACCTTC. Protein product: CASSQDQGANYGYTF.

V gene TRBV3-1 (or the pseudogene TRBV3-2) combines with J gene TRBJ1-1, with a tentative D call TRBD1 (5 bases). The V end was cut by 5 bases, the J end by 12 bases, with 13 bases between. The CDR3 is 11 amino acids. Germline V gives CDR1 LGHDT, CDR2 YNNKEL (reference sequence). CDR3: CASSAQVGTFF. CDR3 coding DNA: TGTGCCAGCAGCGCACAGGTAGGAACTTTCTTT.

V and J are TRBV11-3 and TRBJ2-5; 10 bases fit TRBD1. The CDR3 is made up of 15 amino acids. Germline V lookup: CDR1 SGHNT, CDR2 YENEEA. V lost 4 bases and J lost 10; bases outside the gene matches: 12. The CDR3 loop reads CASSSGQGGNGIQYF. DNA of the CDR3: TGTGCCAGCAGCTCCGGACAGGGGGGGAACGGTATCCAGTACTTC.

The chain has TRBV4-1 and TRBJ2-1, with 7 positions matching TRBD2. V was clipped by 2 bases and J by 8 bases; unmatched bases: 12. Per germline, CDR1 MGHRA and CDR2 YSYEKL. There are 16 residues in the CDR3. In DNA form, the CDR3 reads TGCGCCAGCAGCCAAACCCAGGGAGGGAGATACGATGAGCAGTTCTTC. Amino acids: CASSQTQGGRYDEQFF.

This chain connects TRBV12-3 or TRBV12-4 to TRBJ1-5; D is ambiguous. CDR3 length: 12 amino acids. V lost 3 bases and J lost 6, with 6 bases in between. CDR3 sequence (DNA): TGTGCCAGCAGTTTTGGAGGTCAGCCCCAGCATTTT. This encodes CASSFGGQPQHF.